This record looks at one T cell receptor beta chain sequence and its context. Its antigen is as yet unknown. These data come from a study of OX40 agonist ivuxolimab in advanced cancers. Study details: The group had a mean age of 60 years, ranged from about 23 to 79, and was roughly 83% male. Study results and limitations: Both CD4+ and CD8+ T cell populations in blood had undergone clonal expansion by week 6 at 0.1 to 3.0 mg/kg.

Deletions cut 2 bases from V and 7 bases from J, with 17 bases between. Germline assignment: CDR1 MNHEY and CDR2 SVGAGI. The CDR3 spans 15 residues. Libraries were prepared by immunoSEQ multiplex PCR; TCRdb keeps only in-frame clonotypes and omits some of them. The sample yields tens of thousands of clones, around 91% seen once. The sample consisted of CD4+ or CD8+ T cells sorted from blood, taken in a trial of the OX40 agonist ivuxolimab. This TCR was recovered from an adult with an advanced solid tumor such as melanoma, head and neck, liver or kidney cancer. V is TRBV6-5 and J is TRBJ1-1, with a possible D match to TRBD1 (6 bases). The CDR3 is CASSYGGARTDEAFF. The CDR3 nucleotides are TGTGCCAGCAGTTACGGGGGGGCGCGGACAGATGAAGCTTTCTTT.